This T cell receptor (beta chain) is drawn from a study of control samples from healthy donors and cancer patients. Only in-frame clones appear in the TCRdb table, and some are missing; sequencing was by immunoSEQ multiplex PCR. The table lists some 45,000 clones, over 80% of them singletons, with about 45% in the top ten. CDR1 is KGHDR, CDR2 SFDVKD, per germline. This CDR3 is 14 amino acids long. V was cut by 4 bases and J by 6 bases, with 12 bases left in between. What was sequenced was blood. The TCR comes from a man in his fifties or sixties in good health. This chain joins TRBV24-1 and TRBJ2-1; TRBD1 is a possible D gene (5 bases). This CDR3 reads CATSDSIRGNEQFF. CDR3 in DNA: TGTGCCACCAGTGACTCTATAAGGGGCAATGAGCAGTTCTTC.